These 3 T cell receptor beta chains came from one sample sequenced in a study of molecular identifiers for immune sequencing clone quantification. TCRdb processed the PCR reads anew with MiXCR; each CDR3 protein has one entry. Of tens of thousands of distinct CDR3 sequences in the sample, about a sixth were seen once. Sequencing was carried out using naive CD8+ T cells from blood, with Jurkat cell RNA spiked in. The sample's subset: FACS-sorted CD8+CD4-CCR7+CD45RA+ naive T cells. These TCRs come from a human donor in good health. Some libraries in this study had Jurkat cell RNA spiked in.

This clonotype appeared many times. The chain has TRBV7-9 and TRBJ1-1; 8 nucleotides align to TRBD1. V gave up 1 base and J gave up 2 bases; unmatched junction bases: 3. Germline CDR1 is SEHNR and CDR2 is FQNEAQ (reference sequence). The CDR3 has 15 amino acids. CDR3: CASSLGQGANTEAFF. For the CDR3, the DNA is TGTGCCAGCAGCTTAGGCCAGGGGGCCAACACTGAAGCTTTCTTT.

About this clonotype: Being one base from a much bigger clone, this may be a read error. The chain has TRBV4-3 and TRBJ2-7, with a possible D match to TRBD1 (6 bases). From germline, CDR1 is LGHNA and CDR2 YSLEER. There are 13 residues in the CDR3. DNA of the CDR3: TGCGCCAGCAGCCAAGTACAGGGAGAGGAGCAGTGCTTC. It yields the protein CASSQVQGEEQCF.

This clonotype was observed many times. The chain carries TRBV5-6 and TRBJ2-7; D is uncertain. The CDR3 totals 12 residues. The germline V and J ends were trimmed by 3 bases and 5 bases, with 9 bases remaining between them. The germline V gene encodes CDR1 SGHDT and CDR2 YYEEEE. CDR3 in amino acids: CASSSPGHEQYF. CDR3 nucleotide sequence: TGTGCCAGCAGCTCCCCGGGCCACGAGCAGTACTTC. Filled out from reference TRBV5-6 and TRBJ2-7, the complete variable domain reads DAGVTQSPTHLIKTRGQQVTLRCSPKSGHDTVSWYQQALGQGPQFIFQYYEEEERQRGNFPDRFSGHQFPNYSSELNVNALLLGDSALYLCASSSPGHEQYFGPGTRLTVT.